This T cell receptor beta chain was recovered during a study of T cell responses to AZD1222 COVID-19 vaccine. Study conclusions and caveats: Nearly half of spike-specific TCRs reportedly target unmutated variant regions.

The germline CDR1 and CDR2 sequences are LNHDA and SQIVND (reference sequence). Trimming pared 4 bases from V and 0 bases from J, leaving 12 bases between. The CDR3 totals 15 residues. Remarks on this clone: Its antigen is as yet unknown.

TCRdb's table, derived via immunoSEQ multiplex PCR, lists solely in-frame clones and lacks some. The repertoire consists of some 85,000 clones, with 91% occurring once and the leading ten covering 7.5%. The chain couples TRBV19 to TRBJ1-1, with D perhaps matching TRBD1 (5 bases). The sequence was obtained from an adult in good health. Sequencing was performed on peripheral blood, taken on day 0 of AZD1222 vaccination. The CDR3 DNA is TGTGCCAGTAGTACAGGGAACTCTATGAACACTGAAGCTTTCTTT. Amino acids: CASSTGNSMNTEAFF.